This T cell receptor beta chain derives from a study of blood T cell repertoires in COVID-19 (dated by TCRdb to the early 2020s). For context, the study as a whole: Samples from collaborators originated in the United States, Italy and Spain and spanned both the acute and convalescent phases of COVID-19. The dataset comprised deeply sampled blood TCRbeta repertoires from subjects exposed to, actively infected with, or recovered from COVID-19. Samples came from the ongoing ImmuneRACE study (first 160 participants) plus 1,254 subjects from 6 global collaborators. The sample metadata nearly always contained a de-identified subject ID, COVID-19 status, age in years and sex. Where HLA class I and class II types were available, the types were taken from metadata supplied by the sample provider, not from assay-based typing. A freely available public database, intended as a resource for researchers studying the immune response to SARS-CoV-2, is where the repertoires were released. The prospective study material was composed of cDNA or gDNA derived from T cells, B-cell-depleted T cells, or PBMCs. Points the paper makes about the study in general: Clinical and demographic metadata were provided uncurated, with the amount varying by source and participant.

From a lookup of the germline V gene, CDR1 and CDR2 are LGHNA and YNFKEQ. The cysteine opens and the phenylalanine closes a CDR3 of 16 amino acids. The DNA shown is the 48-base CDR3, in frame from base 1. From V the trimming removes 4 bases and from J it removes 5 bases, while the gene matches leave 10 bases of the junction unaccounted for. In Seattle, one collaborating source enrolled patients while the infection was active and tracked those patients longitudinally over the course of disease. Each collaborating institution followed its own protocols to collect whole blood in K2EDTA tubes. For TCRbeta analysis, collaborators shipped samples as frozen whole blood, isolated PBMCs, or DNA extracted from either of those sample types. This clone is a singleton in its sample. The clone's antigen remains unknown. No per-base quality is available; no much larger clone lies one base away. TCRbeta CDR3 regions were amplified from genomic DNA by means of the immunoSEQ Assay, a bias-controlled multiplex PCR. The paper's processing steps were these. The number of nucleated cells in each sample was estimated from the amplification of reference gene primers within the assay. To quantify the absolute abundance of each unique TCRbeta CDR3 rearrangement, sequence reads were collapsed and filtered. For each sample, productive Simpson clonality was calculated as the square root of Simpson's diversity index over productive rearrangements. Entries here come from immuneACCESS through TCRdb and include only in-frame sequences with V and J called. Some clones fail to appear in such tables; in the studies checked, an unresolved V gene covers under half of the shortfall, and the cause of the remainder is unknown. That table furnishes V, J and clone size, whereas the DNA furnished D and trimming. This sample holds about 440,000 clones; approximately 90% were observed only once. Approximately 12% of the sample is taken by the ten largest.

This clonotype was obtained from a woman in her forties or fifties with COVID-19, enrolled during active disease. The chain is made from TRBV4-2 and TRBJ1-4; 7 bases in the middle match TRBD1. The specimen was peripheral blood. CDR3 protein: CASSPEGGSSNEKLFF. The bases are TGTGCCAGCAGCCCGGAAGGGGGCAGCTCGAATGAAAAACTGTTTTTT.